The 9 T cell receptor beta chains in this list originate from one sample, sequenced in a study of cytomegalovirus exposure and HLA in healthy donors. 60 Vbeta and 13 Jbeta primers were used in PCR. The assay was immunoSEQ multiplex PCR, and TCRdb's table has in-frame clones only and misses some. The top ten hold roughly 1.2% of the sample, which has approximately 100,000 clones, about two thirds seen once. Material: PBMCs. These receptors were obtained from a female donor in good health and CMV-seronegative.

This rearrangement joins TRBV7-2 to TRBJ2-5; 7 bases match TRBD1. This CDR3 spans 15 amino acids. The V and J ends lost 1 base and 3 bases, in that order; junction bases with no gene match: 5. CDR1 and CDR2 from the germline V gene are SGHTA and FQGNSA. The CDR3 DNA reads TGTGCCAGCAGCTTAGGATCCGGGACAGAAGAGACCCAGTACTTC. As protein: CASSLGSGTEETQYF.

The chain is built from TRBV30 and TRBJ1-5; TRBD1 is a possible D gene (5 bases). From germline, CDR1 is GTSNPN and CDR2 SVGIG (reference sequence). This CDR3 is built from 14 residues. Trimming took off 0 bases at V and 4 bases at J, with 10 bases between the two ends. DNA of the CDR3: TGTGCCTGGAGTGTAGACAGCAAAAATCAGCCCCAGCATTTT. Translation gives CAWSVDSKNQPQHF.

Remarks on this clone: One end of the junction fails to match germline, which may point to a read error. CDR3 amino acids: CASSLARQETQYF. The CDR3 DNA reads as TGTGCTAGCAGCTTAGCCCGCCAAGAGACCCAGTACTTC. This rearrangement joins TRBV7-7 to TRBJ2-5; no reliable D call. This CDR3 has 13 amino acids. Per germline, CDR1 SSHAT and CDR2 FNYEAQ (reference sequence).

The gene calls are TRBV13 and TRBJ1-1; the match to TRBD1 covers 8 bases. The CDR3 is 15 residues long. Trimming took 3 bases from V and 5 from J; bases not matched to a gene: 8. In germline, CDR1 is PRHDT, CDR2 FYEKMQ (reference sequence). CDR3 sequence: CASSFRTGRGTEAFF. The CDR3 coding sequence is TGTGCCAGCAGCTTTAGGACAGGGAGAGGGACTGAAGCTTTCTTT. Combining the CDR3 with reference TRBV13 and TRBJ1-1 gives the whole variable domain AAGVIQSPRHLIKEKRETATLKCYPIPRHDTVYWYQQGPGQDPQFLISFYEKMQSDKGSIPDRFSAQQFSDYHSELNMSSLELGDSALYFCASSFRTGRGTEAFFGQGTRLTVV.

The chain has TRBV4-1 and TRBJ1-2; D is uncertain. Germline CDR1 is MGHRA and CDR2 is YSYEKL. With 0 bases removed from V and 1 base from J, the gap between germline ends came to 6 bases. The CDR3 length is 14 residues. CDR3 amino acids: CASSQDPLNYGYTF. DNA of the CDR3: TGCGCCAGCAGCCAAGATCCCCTTAACTATGGCTACACCTTC.

This clone appeared once. The chain employs TRBV7-2 and TRBJ2-1; D may be TRBD2 (5 bases). The germline CDR1 and CDR2 sequences are SGHTA and FQGNSA. There are 15 residues in the CDR3. V was trimmed by 6 bases and J by 0 bases, leaving 12 bases between them. The CDR3: CASRSIGSSYNEQFF. The CDR3 nucleotides are TGTGCCAGCAGGTCGATAGGGAGCTCCTACAATGAGCAGTTCTTC.

V usage is TRBV28 and J usage is TRBJ2-7, with 8 bases aligning to TRBD2. The trim removed 6 bases at V and 1 base at J, leaving 8 bases unmatched. Germline loops: CDR1 MDHEN, CDR2 SYDVKM. The CDR3 loop spans 15 amino acids. The CDR3 nucleotides are TGTGCCAGCAGCACCCGGGGGGGAGTATCCTACGAGCAGTACTTC. Protein sequence: CASSTRGGVSYEQYF.

The CDR3, as DNA: TGTGCCAGCAGTGAGGGGGACGCTAACTATGGCTACACCTTC. Translation: CASSEGDANYGYTF. V and J are TRBV27 and TRBJ1-2, with D possibly TRBD1 on 6 matching bases. The CDR3 totals 14 residues. Germline assignment: CDR1 MNHEY and CDR2 SMNVEV (reference sequence). Trimming stripped 5 bases from V and 0 bases from J, with 10 bases between.

V usage is TRBV9 and J usage is TRBJ1-5, with 9 positions matching TRBD1. The CDR3 totals 22 residues. J gave up 0 bases and V 2 bases, and 21 bases lay outside the gene matches. Germline CDR1 SGDLS, CDR2 YYNGEE. CDR3 sequence reads: CASSVLSRTGVYHSISNQPQHF. Here the CDR3 DNA reads TGTGCCAGCAGCGTGTTATCGAGGACAGGGGTCTACCATTCCATTAGCAATCAGCCCCAGCATTTT.